This TCR beta chain was retrieved from a study of blood T cell repertoires in COVID-19. Overall study context: Acute and convalescent COVID-19 specimens originated in the United States, Italy and Spain. From T cells, B-cell-depleted T cells, or PBMCs came the material, which was cDNA or gDNA.

This CDR3 region has 13 residues. V lost 3 bases, J lost 10 bases, and 18 bases lay in between. CDR1 and CDR2 (germline): DFQATT, SNEGSKA (reference sequence). Only in-frame clones appear in the TCRdb table, and some are missing; sequencing was by immunoSEQ multiplex PCR. This table holds approximately 120,000 clones, roughly 80% found once. The receptor was isolated from a human donor in a cohort sampled during active COVID-19. Sequences were obtained from peripheral blood. V gene TRBV20-1 combines with J gene TRBJ1-1; the D is unclear. The CDR3 DNA sequence: TGCAGTGCTAGTCACCGCGGCACCCCGGGAGCTTTCTTT. It specifies CSASHRGTPGAFF.